This TCR beta chain appears in the sequencing data of a study of shared clonotypes between healthy human individuals. Study context: CD8 memory received one plate per donor, CD8 naive two, CD4 memory three and CD4 naive three. Study-wide results and limits: Sampling covered nothing but blood. Tissue TCR repertoires likely differ from those found in blood. Generally, estimated richness proved larger in naive subsets than it did in memory subsets.

Worth noting for this clone: Antigen: not known.

Every subset had its genomic DNA shared out evenly among several immunoSEQ plates. The table came from immunoSEQ multiplex PCR; TCRdb's copy has only in-frame clones and leaves some out. The sample lists around 200,000 clones, about 68% occurring once. The germline CDR1 and CDR2 sequences are GTSNPN and SVGIG (reference sequence). V was shortened by 5 bases and J by 0 bases, with 10 bases between the two germline ends. The CDR3 contains 13 residues. The V and J genes are TRBV30 and TRBJ1-1; D gene unclear. The origin of this receptor is a man aged 25-45 years in good health. The sequenced sample was memory CD4+ T cells sorted from blood. As for subset: CD45RA-negative fraction. CDR3 sequence: CAWGNNMNTEAFF. The DNA for the CDR3 is TGTGCCTGGGGGAACAACATGAACACTGAAGCTTTCTTT.